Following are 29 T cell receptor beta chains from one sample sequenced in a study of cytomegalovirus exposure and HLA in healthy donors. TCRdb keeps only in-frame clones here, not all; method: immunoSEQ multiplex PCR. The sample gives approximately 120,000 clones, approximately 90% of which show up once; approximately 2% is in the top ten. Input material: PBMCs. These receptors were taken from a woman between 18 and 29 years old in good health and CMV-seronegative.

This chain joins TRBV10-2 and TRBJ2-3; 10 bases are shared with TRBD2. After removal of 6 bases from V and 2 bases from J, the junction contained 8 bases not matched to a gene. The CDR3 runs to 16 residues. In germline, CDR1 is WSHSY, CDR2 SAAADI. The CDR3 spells CASRTLLAGDTDTQYF. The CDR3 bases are TGCGCCAGCAGGACTCTTCTAGCGGGGGACACAGATACGCAGTATTTT.

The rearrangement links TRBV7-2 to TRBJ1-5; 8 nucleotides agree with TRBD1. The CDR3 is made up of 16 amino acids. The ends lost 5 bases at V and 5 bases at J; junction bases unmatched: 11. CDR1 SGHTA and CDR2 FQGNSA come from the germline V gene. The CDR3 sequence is CASSNRGQGGHQPQHF. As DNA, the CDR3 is TGTGCCAGCAGCAACCGAGGACAGGGAGGCCATCAGCCCCAGCATTTT.

The CDR3 is CASSSTGKNTGELFF. In DNA, the CDR3 is TGTGCCAGCAGCTCTACAGGAAAAAACACCGGGGAGCTGTTTTTT. The chain links TRBV11-3 to TRBJ2-2; the D gene is possibly TRBD1 (5 bases). Germline V gene data show CDR1 as SGHNT and CDR2 as YENEEA. V lost 4 bases and J 2 bases, leaving 11 bases between the germline ends. The CDR3 has 15 amino acids.

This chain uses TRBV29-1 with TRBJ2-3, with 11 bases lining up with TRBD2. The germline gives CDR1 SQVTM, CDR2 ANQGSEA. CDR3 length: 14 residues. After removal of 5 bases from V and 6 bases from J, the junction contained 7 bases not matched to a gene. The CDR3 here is CSVLVAGGRDTQYF. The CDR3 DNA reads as TGCAGCGTTCTGGTAGCGGGGGGGCGGGATACGCAGTATTTT.

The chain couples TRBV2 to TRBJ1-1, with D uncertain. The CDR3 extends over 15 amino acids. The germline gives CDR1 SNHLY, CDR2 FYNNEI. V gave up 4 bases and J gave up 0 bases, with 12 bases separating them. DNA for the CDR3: TGTGCCAGCAGTGCGAAAGCTATGATGAACACTGAAGCTTTCTTT. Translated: CASSAKAMMNTEAFF.

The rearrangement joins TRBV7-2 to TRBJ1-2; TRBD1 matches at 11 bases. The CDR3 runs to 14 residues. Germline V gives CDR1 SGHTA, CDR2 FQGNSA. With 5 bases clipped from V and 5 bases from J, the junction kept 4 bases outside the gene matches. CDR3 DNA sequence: TGTGCCAGCAGCCCAGGACAGGGGGCGTATGGCTACACCTTC. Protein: CASSPGQGAYGYTF.

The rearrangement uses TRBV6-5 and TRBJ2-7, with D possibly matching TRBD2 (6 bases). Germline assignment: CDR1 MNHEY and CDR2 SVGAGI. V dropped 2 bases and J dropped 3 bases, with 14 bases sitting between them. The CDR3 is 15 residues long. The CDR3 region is CASSYRRLGGYEQYF. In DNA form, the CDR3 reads TGTGCCAGCAGTTACCGGAGACTAGGAGGCTACGAGCAGTACTTC.

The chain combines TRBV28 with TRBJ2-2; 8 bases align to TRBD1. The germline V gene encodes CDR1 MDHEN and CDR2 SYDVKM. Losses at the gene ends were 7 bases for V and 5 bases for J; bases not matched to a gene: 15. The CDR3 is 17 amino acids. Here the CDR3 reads CASNFAATGETTGELFF. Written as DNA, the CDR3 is TGTGCCAGCAACTTCGCGGCGACAGGGGAAACTACCGGGGAGCTGTTTTTT.

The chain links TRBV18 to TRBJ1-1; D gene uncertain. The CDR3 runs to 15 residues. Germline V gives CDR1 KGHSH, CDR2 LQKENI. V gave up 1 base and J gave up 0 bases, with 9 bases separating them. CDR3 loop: CASSPRRGLNTEAFF. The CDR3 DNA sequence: TGTGCCAGCTCACCACGTCGGGGTTTGAACACTGAAGCTTTCTTT. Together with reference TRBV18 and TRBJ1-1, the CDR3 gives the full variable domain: NAGVMQNPRHLVRRRGQEARLRCSPMKGHSHVYWYRQLPEEGLKFMVYLQKENIIDESGMPKERFSAEFPKEGPSILRIQQVVRGDSAAYFCASSPRRGLNTEAFFGQGTRLTVV.

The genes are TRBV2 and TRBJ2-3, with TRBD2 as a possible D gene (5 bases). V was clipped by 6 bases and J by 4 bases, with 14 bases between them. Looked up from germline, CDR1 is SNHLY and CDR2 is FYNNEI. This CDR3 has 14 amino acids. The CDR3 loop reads CASRELVSADTQYF. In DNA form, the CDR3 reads TGTGCCAGCAGAGAACTAGTTTCGGCAGATACGCAGTATTTT.

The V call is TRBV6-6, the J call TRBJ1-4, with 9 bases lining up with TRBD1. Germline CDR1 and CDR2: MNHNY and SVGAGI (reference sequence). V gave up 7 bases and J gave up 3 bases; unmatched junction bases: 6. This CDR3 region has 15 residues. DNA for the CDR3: TGTGCCAGCACGGACAGGGGAGCCCCTAATGAAAAACTGTTTTTT. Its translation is CASTDRGAPNEKLFF.

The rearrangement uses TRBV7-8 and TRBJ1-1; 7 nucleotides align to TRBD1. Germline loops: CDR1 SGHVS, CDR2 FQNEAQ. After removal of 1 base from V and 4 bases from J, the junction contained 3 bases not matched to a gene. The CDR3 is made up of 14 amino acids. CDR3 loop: CASSLDRGGTEAFF. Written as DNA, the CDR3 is TGTGCCAGCAGCTTAGACAGGGGTGGCACTGAAGCTTTCTTT. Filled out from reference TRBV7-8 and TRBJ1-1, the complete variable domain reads GAGVSQSPRYKVAKRGQDVALRCDPISGHVSLFWYQQALGQGPEFLTYFQNEAQLDKSGLPSDRFFAERPEGSVSTLKIQRTQQEDSAVYLCASSLDRGGTEAFFGQGTRLTVV.

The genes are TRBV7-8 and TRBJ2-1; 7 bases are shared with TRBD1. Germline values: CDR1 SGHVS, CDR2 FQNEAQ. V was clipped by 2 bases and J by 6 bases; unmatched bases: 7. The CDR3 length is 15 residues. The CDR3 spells CASSLRGGLGNEQFF. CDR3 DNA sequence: TGTGCCAGCAGCTTAAGAGGGGGCTTAGGCAATGAGCAGTTCTTC.

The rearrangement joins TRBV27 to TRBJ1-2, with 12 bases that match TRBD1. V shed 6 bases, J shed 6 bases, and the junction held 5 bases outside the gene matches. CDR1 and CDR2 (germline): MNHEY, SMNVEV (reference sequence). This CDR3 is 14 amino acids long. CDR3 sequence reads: CASSPGTGGDGYTF. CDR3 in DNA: TGTGCCAGCAGCCCCGGGACAGGGGGCGATGGCTACACCTTC.

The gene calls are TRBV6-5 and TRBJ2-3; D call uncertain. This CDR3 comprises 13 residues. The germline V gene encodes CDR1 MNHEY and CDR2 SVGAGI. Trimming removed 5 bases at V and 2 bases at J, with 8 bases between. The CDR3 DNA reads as TGTGCCAGCAGTCGAGCCTCCACAGATACGCAGTATTTT. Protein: CASSRASTDTQYF.

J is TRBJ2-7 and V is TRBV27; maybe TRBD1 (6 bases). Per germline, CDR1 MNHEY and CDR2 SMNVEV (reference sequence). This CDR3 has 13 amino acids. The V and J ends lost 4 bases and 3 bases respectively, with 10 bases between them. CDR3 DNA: TGTGCCAGCAGTTGGGGGACACGCTACGAGCAGTACTTC. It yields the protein CASSWGTRYEQYF.

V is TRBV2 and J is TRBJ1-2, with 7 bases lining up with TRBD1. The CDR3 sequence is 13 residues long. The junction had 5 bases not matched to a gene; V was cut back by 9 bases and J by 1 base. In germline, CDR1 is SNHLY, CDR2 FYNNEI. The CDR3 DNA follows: TGTGCCAGTGGGACAGATCTTAACTATGGCTACACCTTC. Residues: CASGTDLNYGYTF.

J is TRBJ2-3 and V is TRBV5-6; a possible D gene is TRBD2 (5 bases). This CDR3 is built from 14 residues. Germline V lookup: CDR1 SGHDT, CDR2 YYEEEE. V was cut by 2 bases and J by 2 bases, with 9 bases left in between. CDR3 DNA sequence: TGTGCCAGCAGCTTCGGGATTTCCACAGATACGCAGTATTTT. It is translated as CASSFGISTDTQYF.

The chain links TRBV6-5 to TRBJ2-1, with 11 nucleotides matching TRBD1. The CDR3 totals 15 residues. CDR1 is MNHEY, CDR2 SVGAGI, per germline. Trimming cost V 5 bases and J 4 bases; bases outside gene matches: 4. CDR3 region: CASSRTGGRYNEQFF. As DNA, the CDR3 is TGTGCCAGCAGTCGGACAGGGGGCAGGTACAATGAGCAGTTCTTC.

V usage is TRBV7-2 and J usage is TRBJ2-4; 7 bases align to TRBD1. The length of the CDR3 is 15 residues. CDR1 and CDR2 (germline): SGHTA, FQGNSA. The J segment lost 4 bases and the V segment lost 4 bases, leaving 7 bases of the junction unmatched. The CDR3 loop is CASSSTGTDKNIQYF. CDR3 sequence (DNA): TGTGCCAGCAGCTCGACCGGGACAGATAAAAACATTCAGTACTTC.

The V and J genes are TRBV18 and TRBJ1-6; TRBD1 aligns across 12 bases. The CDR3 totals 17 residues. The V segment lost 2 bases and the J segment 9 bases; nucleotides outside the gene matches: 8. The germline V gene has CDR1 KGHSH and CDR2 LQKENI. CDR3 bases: TGTGCCAGCTCACCAATTGGGACAGGGGGCTCGGGTTCACCCCTCCACTTT. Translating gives CASSPIGTGGSGSPLHF.

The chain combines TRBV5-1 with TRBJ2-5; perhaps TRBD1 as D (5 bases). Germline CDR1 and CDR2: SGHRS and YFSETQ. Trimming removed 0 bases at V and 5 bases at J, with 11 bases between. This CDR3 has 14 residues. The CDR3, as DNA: TGCGCCAGCAGCTTGGTGGGTAAGGGGGAGACCCAGTACTTC. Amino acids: CASSLVGKGETQYF.

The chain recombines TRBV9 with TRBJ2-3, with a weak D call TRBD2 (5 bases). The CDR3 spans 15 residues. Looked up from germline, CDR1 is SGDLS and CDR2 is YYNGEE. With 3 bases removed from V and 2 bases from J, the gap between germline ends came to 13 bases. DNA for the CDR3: TGTGCCAGCAGCGCCTTAGCGTCTAACACAGATACGCAGTATTTT. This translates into CASSALASNTDTQYF.

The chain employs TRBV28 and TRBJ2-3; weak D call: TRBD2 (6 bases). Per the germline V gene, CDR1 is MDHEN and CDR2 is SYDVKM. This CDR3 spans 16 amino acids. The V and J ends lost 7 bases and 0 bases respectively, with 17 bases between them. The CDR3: CASIPSRGSSTDTQYF. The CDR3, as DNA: TGTGCCAGCATTCCCTCGCGGGGAAGCAGCACAGATACGCAGTATTTT.

The CDR3 region is CASSSRDREGRSYNSPLHF. CDR3 nucleotides: TGTGCCAGCAGCTCCCGGGACAGGGAGGGCCGGTCCTATAATTCACCCCTCCACTTT. The V gene is TRBV7-9, the J gene TRBJ1-6; the match to TRBD1 covers 9 bases. Per the germline V gene, CDR1 is SEHNR and CDR2 is FQNEAQ (reference sequence). The CDR3 spans 19 residues. J was trimmed by 1 base and V by 4 bases; bases with no gene match: 11.

The CDR3 loop reads CATSRLRTGGDGYTF. CDR3 bases: TGTGCCACCAGCAGACTACGGACAGGGGGCGACGGCTACACCTTC. V is TRBV15 and J is TRBJ1-2; 11 bases map to TRBD1. This CDR3 is 15 amino acids long. The trim removed 2 bases at V and 8 bases at J, leaving 7 bases unmatched. Germline V gene sequence: CDR1 LNHNV, CDR2 YYDKDF (reference sequence). Variable domain in full (rest from reference TRBV15 and TRBJ1-2): DAMVIQNPRYQVTQFGKPVTLSCSQTLNHNVMYWYQQKSSQAPKLLFHYYDKDFNNEADTPDNFQSRRPNTSFCFLDIRSPGLGDTAMYLCATSRLRTGGDGYTFGSGTRLTVV.

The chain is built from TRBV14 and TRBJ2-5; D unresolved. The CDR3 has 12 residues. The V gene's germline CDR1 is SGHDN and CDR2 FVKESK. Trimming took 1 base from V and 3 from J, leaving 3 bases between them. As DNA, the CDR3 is TGTGCCAGCAGCCAAGTAGAAGAGACCCAGTACTTC. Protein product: CASSQVEETQYF.

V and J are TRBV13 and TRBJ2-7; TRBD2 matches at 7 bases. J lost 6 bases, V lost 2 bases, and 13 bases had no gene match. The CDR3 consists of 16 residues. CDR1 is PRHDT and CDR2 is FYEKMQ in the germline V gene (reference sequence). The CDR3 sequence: CASSLHGLVPRGEQYF. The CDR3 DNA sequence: TGTGCCAGCAGCTTACACGGACTAGTCCCGCGGGGCGAGCAGTACTTC.

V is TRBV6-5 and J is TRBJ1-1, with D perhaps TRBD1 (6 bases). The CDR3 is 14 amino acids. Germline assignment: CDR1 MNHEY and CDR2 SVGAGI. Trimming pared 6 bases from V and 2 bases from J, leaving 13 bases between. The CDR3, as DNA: TGTGCCAGCAGGTATAACAGGGACAACACTGAAGCTTTCTTT. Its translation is CASRYNRDNTEAFF.